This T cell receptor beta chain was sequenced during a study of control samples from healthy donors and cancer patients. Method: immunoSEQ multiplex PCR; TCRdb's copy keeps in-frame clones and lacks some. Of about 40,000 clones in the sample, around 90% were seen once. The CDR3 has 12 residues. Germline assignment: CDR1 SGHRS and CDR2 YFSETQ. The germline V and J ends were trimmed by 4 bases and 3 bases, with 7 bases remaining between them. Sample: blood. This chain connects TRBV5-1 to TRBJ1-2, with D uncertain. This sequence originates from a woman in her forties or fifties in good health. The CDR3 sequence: CASSDGYYGYTF. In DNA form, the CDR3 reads TGCGCCAGCAGCGACGGATACTATGGCTACACCTTC.